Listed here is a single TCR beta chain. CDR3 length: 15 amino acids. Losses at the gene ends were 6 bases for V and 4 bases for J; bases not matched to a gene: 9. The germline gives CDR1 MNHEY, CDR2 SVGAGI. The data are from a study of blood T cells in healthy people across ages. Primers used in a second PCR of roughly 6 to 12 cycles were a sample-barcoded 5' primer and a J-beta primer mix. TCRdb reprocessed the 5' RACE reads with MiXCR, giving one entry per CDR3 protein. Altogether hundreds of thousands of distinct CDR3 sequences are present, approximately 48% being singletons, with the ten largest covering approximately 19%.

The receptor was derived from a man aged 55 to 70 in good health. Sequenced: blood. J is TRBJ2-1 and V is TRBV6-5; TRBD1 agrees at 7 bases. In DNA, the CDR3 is TGTGCCAGCAGGCCGAGACAGGGCGAATACAATGAGCAGTTCTTC. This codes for CASRPRQGEYNEQFF.